Below are 28 T cell receptor beta chains sequenced from a single sample in a study of blood T cells in healthy people across ages. Alongside a J-beta primer mix, a sample-barcoded 5' primer served in a second PCR lasting 7 to 11 cycles. MiXCR, applied by TCRdb to the 5' RACE reads, yields one record per CDR3 protein. The table has more than 900,000 distinct CDR3 sequences, around 27% seen once. A further study also used this sample, focusing on T cells of mothers and their children.

Material for sequencing was blood. Receptor source: a girl aged 2 to 9 in good health.

The J gene is TRBJ2-7, the V gene TRBV9, with a weak D call TRBD1 (5 bases). Germline V gives CDR1 SGDLS, CDR2 YYNGEE. The CDR3 consists of 15 residues. The V end was cut by 0 bases, the J end by 4 bases, with 14 bases between. The CDR3 region is CASSVDRLSVYEQYF. CDR3 sequence (DNA): TGTGCCAGCAGCGTAGACAGGTTATCGGTTTACGAGCAGTACTTC.

CDR3 residues: CSGGPAGTQYF. As DNA, the CDR3 is TGCAGCGGTGGACCGGCGGGGACCCAGTACTTC. This chain joins TRBV29-1 and TRBJ2-5, with D perhaps matching TRBD2 (5 bases). This CDR3 has 11 residues. V was clipped by 7 bases and J by 7 bases, with 13 bases between them. Germline V gives CDR1 SQVTM, CDR2 ANQGSEA.

The chain joins TRBV12-3 or TRBV12-4 to TRBJ2-5, with D unclear. V was clipped by 3 bases and J by 5 bases, with 10 bases between them. The CDR3 extends over 13 amino acids. The DNA for the CDR3 is TGTGCCAGCAGTTTCATAGGGATGGAGACCCAGTACTTC. It codes for CASSFIGMETQYF.

The chain combines TRBV29-1 with TRBJ1-1, with D possibly TRBD1 on 5 matching bases. Germline V gives CDR1 SQVTM, CDR2 ANQGSEA. The CDR3 loop spans 15 amino acids. Trimming pared 2 bases from V and 11 bases from J, leaving 24 bases between. The CDR3 loop is CSVESPGGSFKGAFF. CDR3 DNA: TGCAGCGTTGAAAGTCCGGGGGGATCCTTTAAGGGGGCTTTCTTT. Based on the CDR3 plus reference TRBV29-1 and TRBJ1-1, the full variable domain is SAVISQKPSRDICQRGTSLTIQCQVDSQVTMMFWYRQQPGQSLTLIATANQGSEATYESGFVIDKFPISRPNLTFSTLTVSNMSPEDSSIYLCSVESPGGSFKGAFFGQGTRLTVV.

The gene calls are TRBV4-3 and TRBJ2-1; D uncertain. Germline values: CDR1 LGHNA, CDR2 YSLEER. Between the trimmed V and J ends, which lost 1 base and 8 bases, there was a span of 9 bases. The CDR3 covers 13 residues. CDR3 sequence: CASSQVLLDEQFF. The CDR3 DNA reads TGCGCCAGCAGCCAAGTCCTCTTAGATGAGCAGTTCTTC.

This clonotype came up a few times. The V call is TRBV15, the J call TRBJ1-4; no firm D call. CDR1 and CDR2 from the germline V gene are LNHNV and YYDKDF (reference sequence). V was trimmed by 1 base and J by 1 base, leaving 10 bases between them. The CDR3 runs 16 residues. This chain's CDR3 is CATSRGSRRTNEKLFF. CDR3 in DNA: TGTGCCACCAGCAGAGGATCCAGGCGAACTAATGAAAAACTGTTTTTT.

The genes are TRBV7-2 and TRBJ2-5; 8 positions match TRBD2. V gave up 2 bases and J gave up 3 bases; unmatched junction bases: 5. This CDR3 comprises 15 residues. Per the germline V gene, CDR1 is SGHTA and CDR2 is FQGNSA. CDR3 nucleotides: TGTGCCAGCAGCTTAAGCGGGAGATCGAAAGAGACCCAGTACTTC. It is translated as CASSLSGRSKETQYF.

The chain has TRBV5-1 and TRBJ1-2; no firm D call. The length of the CDR3 is 13 residues. V was clipped by 0 bases and J by 6 bases, with 9 bases between them. From germline, CDR1 is SGHRS and CDR2 YFSETQ. The CDR3 spells CASSLGVGHGYTF. CDR3 bases: TGCGCCAGCAGCTTGGGAGTAGGGCATGGCTACACCTTC.

This clonotype was seen more than once but under ten times. The chain employs TRBV20-1 and TRBJ2-3; 8 positions agree with TRBD2. The CDR3 length is 15 residues. The V gene's germline CDR1 is DFQATT and CDR2 SNEGSKA (reference sequence). The V and J ends lost 0 bases and 6 bases, in that order; junction bases with no gene match: 8. In DNA, the CDR3 is TGCAGTGCTAGAGACTTACGGGAGGGCCGGGATACGCAGTATTTT. Translation gives CSARDLREGRDTQYF.

V and J are TRBV6-5 and TRBJ1-5, with D perhaps matching TRBD1 (5 bases). The V and J ends lost 7 bases and 0 bases respectively, with 19 bases between them. CDR1 is MNHEY and CDR2 is SVGAGI in the germline V gene. This CDR3 spans 17 amino acids. The CDR3 bases are TGTGCCAGCAAGTTCGTAAAGGGGTTCTATAGCAATCAGCCCCAGCATTTT. Its protein product is CASKFVKGFYSNQPQHF.

The V call is TRBV7-8, the J call TRBJ2-3; the match to TRBD2 covers 9 bases. The V gene end was trimmed by 3 bases and the J gene end by 6 bases; junction bases not matched to a gene: 7. The CDR3 is 15 residues long. In germline, CDR1 is SGHVS, CDR2 FQNEAQ. CDR3 coding DNA: TGTGCCAGCAGCTTCATACTAGCGGGCTTGGATACGCAGTATTTT. Protein: CASSFILAGLDTQYF.

There are a few counts of this clonotype. The rearrangement joins TRBV13 to TRBJ2-7; 9 bases align to TRBD1. CDR3 size: 18 residues. Trimming took 4 bases from V and 3 from J; bases not matched to a gene: 16. Germline CDR1 is PRHDT and CDR2 is FYEKMQ (reference sequence). The CDR3, as DNA: TGTGCCAGCAGCTCCGCCAAACAGAAACGGACAGGGGTCTACGAGCAGTACTTC. Protein: CASSSAKQKRTGVYEQYF.

In regard to this clonotype: Sequence at one end of the junction differs from germline and may be a read error. The chain is built from TRBV7-9 and TRBJ2-1; D gene ambiguous. Germline V gene data show CDR1 as SEHNR and CDR2 as FQNEAQ (reference sequence). This CDR3 spans 11 amino acids. This chain's CDR3 is CASSYDNEQVF. DNA for the CDR3: TGTGCCAGCAGCTACGACAATGAGCAGGTCTTC.

About this clonotype itself: A read error may account for a junction end that differs from germline. This rearrangement joins TRBV2 to TRBJ1-5, with no clear D. The length of the CDR3 is 12 residues. Germline V CDR1 and CDR2: SNHLY, FYNNEI. The CDR3 protein is CASSVSNRPQHF. The CDR3 DNA follows: TGTGCCAGCAGCGTTAGCAATCGGCCCCAGCATTTT.

This chain joins TRBV4-3 and TRBJ2-2, with D perhaps TRBD2 (6 bases). This CDR3 is built from 14 residues. The V and J ends lost 6 bases and 6 bases respectively, with 14 bases between them. Per the germline V gene, CDR1 is LGHNA and CDR2 is YSLEER. The CDR3 DNA follows: TGCGCCAGCAGGCCCAACTGGGAGGCCGGGGAGCTGTTTTTT. This sequence encodes CASRPNWEAGELFF.

V usage is TRBV20-1 and J usage is TRBJ1-1; D unclear. CDR3 length: 10 amino acids. The germline V gene encodes CDR1 DFQATT and CDR2 SNEGSKA (reference sequence). Between the trimmed V and J ends, which lost 4 bases and 8 bases, there was a span of 8 bases. The CDR3 loop reads CSATGSEAFF. In DNA form, the CDR3 reads TGCAGTGCTACGGGGTCCGAAGCTTTCTTT.

This clonotype turned up a few times. The genes are TRBV11-2 and TRBJ1-4; 9 bases align to TRBD1. V was pared by 2 bases and J by 7 bases, with 5 bases of the junction left unmatched. Per the germline V gene, CDR1 is SGHAT and CDR2 is FQNNGV. The CDR3 is 15 amino acids. CDR3 region: CASSLFGTGIEKLFF. The DNA for the CDR3 is TGTGCCAGCAGCTTATTCGGGACAGGGATTGAAAAACTGTTTTTT.

J is TRBJ1-2 and V is TRBV20-1, with a possible D match to TRBD1 (5 bases). V dropped 1 base and J dropped 4 bases, with 10 bases sitting between them. The CDR3 loop spans 13 amino acids. The germline CDR1 and CDR2 sequences are DFQATT and SNEGSKA (reference sequence). The CDR3, as DNA: TGCAGTGCTAGAGGGGGGAGTGGCTATGGCTACACCTTC. Protein: CSARGGSGYGYTF.

This clonotype has more than one count but fewer than ten. V is TRBV29-1 and J is TRBJ2-7; a possible D gene is TRBD1 (6 bases). Trimming took 4 bases from V and 4 from J, leaving 11 bases between them. The CDR3 has 12 amino acids. Germline V gene lookup returns CDR1 SQVTM and CDR2 ANQGSEA. This CDR3 reads CSVATGPYEQYF. CDR3 coding DNA: TGCAGCGTTGCGACAGGACCTTACGAGCAGTACTTC.

This chain uses TRBV6-1 with TRBJ1-1; 8 bases are shared with TRBD1. J was trimmed by 4 bases and V by 1 base; bases with no gene match: 5. The CDR3 loop spans 15 amino acids. Germline V gene data show CDR1 as MNHNS and CDR2 as SASEGT. For the CDR3, the DNA is TGTGCCAGCAGTGAAGGAGTCAGGGGGCTCACTGAAGCTTTCTTT. It yields the protein CASSEGVRGLTEAFF.

In regard to this clonotype: The junction and the germline gene differ at one end; a read error may be behind it. V gene TRBV7-9 combines with J gene TRBJ2-3; D unresolved. Germline V gene sequence: CDR1 SEHNR, CDR2 FQNEAQ (reference sequence). The CDR3 is made up of 13 amino acids. The CDR3 DNA reads TGTGCCGGCAGTCGGCCGGCCACAGATACGCAGTACTTT. This gives the protein CAGSRPATDTQYF.

This clonotype turned up a few times. The gene calls are TRBV28 and TRBJ1-5, with D unresolved. Deletions cut 5 bases from V and 8 bases from J, with 10 bases between. CDR3 length equals 12 residues. The V gene's germline CDR1 is MDHEN and CDR2 SYDVKM. CDR3 nucleotides: TGTGCCAGCAGTGGGTCGGGGAAGCCCCAGCATTTT. Its protein product is CASSGSGKPQHF.

This clonotype has a handful of counts. This chain uses TRBV6-1 with TRBJ2-5; 7 positions agree with TRBD1. The germline gives CDR1 MNHNS, CDR2 SASEGT. The CDR3 runs 17 residues. V dropped 7 bases and J dropped 5; count of bases not matched to a gene: 19. The CDR3 spells CASNPQQGWPLGETQYF. The DNA of the CDR3 is TGTGCCAGCAATCCCCAACAGGGGTGGCCCCTCGGGGAGACCCAGTACTTC.

The chain links TRBV7-2 to TRBJ2-1; 9 bases map to TRBD2. Germline V CDR1 and CDR2: SGHTA, FQGNSA. This CDR3 has 13 amino acids. The V segment lost 4 bases and the J segment 9 bases; nucleotides outside the gene matches: 4. CDR3 DNA: TGTGCCAGCAGCTCCGCGGGGGGGACTGAGCAGTTCTTC. This sequence encodes CASSSAGGTEQFF.

The genes are TRBV12-3 or TRBV12-4 and TRBJ2-1; weak D call: TRBD2 (7 bases). There are 16 residues in the CDR3. Between the trimmed V and J ends, which lost 6 bases and 9 bases, there was a span of 24 bases. For the CDR3, the DNA is TGTGCCAGCAGAGCAAGCGGGACCTTAGGGGGAGGTGAGCAGTTCTTC. Protein: CASRASGTLGGGEQFF.

This clonotype has a handful of counts. The V gene is TRBV27, the J gene TRBJ2-1; no clear D gene. The ends were cut back, 4 bases at V and 5 bases at J, with 15 bases in the middle. Germline CDR1 MNHEY, CDR2 SMNVEV (reference sequence). The CDR3 is 15 amino acids. CDR3 DNA sequence: TGTGCCAGCAGTTCCTACTGGGCTGAAAACAATGAGCAGTTCTTC. Translation: CASSSYWAENNEQFF.

This clonotype has just a few counts. The chain joins TRBV2 to TRBJ2-2; either TRBD1 or TRBD2 may fit D (5 bases each). The CDR3 contains 17 residues. The V end was cut by 1 base, the J end by 1 base, with 13 bases between. Germline V gene lookup returns CDR1 SNHLY and CDR2 FYNNEI. CDR3 protein: CASSEDGTVQNTGELFF. The CDR3 DNA reads TGTGCCAGCAGTGAAGACGGGACGGTGCAGAACACCGGGGAGCTGTTTTTT.

The chain is built from TRBV4-1 and TRBJ2-5, with 10 bases matching TRBD2. The V and J ends lost 3 bases and 2 bases, in that order; junction bases with no gene match: 15. From germline, CDR1 is MGHRA and CDR2 YSYEKL. CDR3 size: 19 residues. The CDR3 nucleotides are TGCGCCAGCAGCCAGCCGACGGGCACTAGCGGGATGAGTCAAGAGACCCAGTACTTC. It specifies CASSQPTGTSGMSQETQYF.